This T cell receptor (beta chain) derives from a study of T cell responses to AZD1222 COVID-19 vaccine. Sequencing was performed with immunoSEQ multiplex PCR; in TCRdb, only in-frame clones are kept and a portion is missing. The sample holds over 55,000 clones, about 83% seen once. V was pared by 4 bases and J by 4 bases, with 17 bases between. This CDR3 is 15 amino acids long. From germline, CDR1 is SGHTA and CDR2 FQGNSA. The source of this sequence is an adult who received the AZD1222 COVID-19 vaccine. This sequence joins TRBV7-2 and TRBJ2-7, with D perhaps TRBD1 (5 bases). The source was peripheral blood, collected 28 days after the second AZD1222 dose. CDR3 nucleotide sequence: TGTGCCAGCAGCTACCAGGGCCAGGATGCTTACGAGCAGTACTTC. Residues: CASSYQGQDAYEQYF.